A selection of T cell receptor beta chains follows, all from one sample in a study of regulatory T cells in long-lasting Graves disease. Via MiXCR, TCRdb re-called the multiplex PCR reads, giving one row per CDR3 protein. The sample lists about 530,000 distinct CDR3 sequences, roughly 15% occurring once. These data were also reused for a study on T cells in Graves' hyperthyroidism and ophthalmopathy.

Sequencing was performed on peripheral blood mononuclear cells (PBMCs), taken at new diagnosis, from a patient treated with antithyroid drugs. Receptors originate from a woman aged 40 to 65 with Graves disease. CDR3s include the opening cysteine and the closing phenylalanine or tryptophan. A D gene is named only where the DNA matches it firmly. Clone sizes are given selectively: once, few, many, or a class where the clone is expanded.

TRBJ2-1	.	many	TRBV6-5	TGTGCCAGCAGTTTCATTCAGGGAGTCGGGCAGTTCTTC	CASSFIQGVGQFF
TRBJ1-2	.	few	TRBV5-1	TGCGCCAGCAGCTTAGACCCAGAGACCAATAACTATGGCTACACCTTC	CASSLDPETNNYGYTF
TRBJ2-2	.	few	TRBV20-1	TGCAGTGCTGAGAACACCGGGGAGCTGTTTTTT	CSAENTGELFF
TRBJ2-2	.	.	TRBV10-1	TGCGCCAGCAGTGATCACTTTGAGGCCGGGGAGCTGTTTTTT	CASSDHFEAGELFF
TRBJ2-7	.	many	TRBV6-1	TGTGCCAGCAGTGAACAGGTAACCCTCTCCTACGAGCAGTACTTC	CASSEQVTLSYEQYF
TRBJ2-1	TRBD1	many	TRBV11-2	TGTGCCAGCAGCTTAAGATGGACAGGGGGCCGCAATGAGCAGTTCTTC	CASSLRWTGGRNEQFF
TRBJ2-5	.	many	TRBV20-1	TGCAGTGCTAGAGTCGCGGGGAGGCAAGAGACCCAGTACTTC	CSARVAGRQETQYF
TRBJ2-1	TRBD1	few	TRBV7-9	TGTGCCAGCAGCTTATGGGACAGGGGAATCAATGAGCAGTTCTTC	CASSLWDRGINEQFF
TRBJ1-2	TRBD1	many	TRBV11-2	TGTGCCAGCAGCTCCAGGGGGCTGTTTGGCTACACCTTC	CASSSRGLFGYTF
TRBJ2-7	.	many	TRBV11-2	TGTGCCAGCAGCAGCGGGCCTGGGGGTCCCTACGAGCAGTACTTC	CASSSGPGGPYEQYF
TRBJ1-3	.	few	TRBV28	TGTGCCAGCAGCCCGCTGATGGGGACAAGTCATCATGGAAACACCATATATTTT	CASSPLMGTSHHGNTIYF
TRBJ2-1	.	many	TRBV7-8	TGTGCCAGCGCATGGGGGCTAAGCCCCTACAATGAGCAGTTCTTC	CASAWGLSPYNEQFF
TRBJ2-2	.	few	TRBV6-8	TGTGCCAGCACAAGACCATCCGGGGAGCTGTTTTTT	CASTRPSGELFF
TRBJ2-1	TRBD1	many	TRBV5-1	TGCGCCAGCAGCTCAGGACAGGGAGGATGGGGTTATAGCAATGAGCAGTTCTTC	CASSSGQGGWGYSNEQFF
TRBJ1-5	.	many	TRBV20-1	TGCAGTGCTAGAGATGAGTCCCGTTTCGGGAATCAGCCCCAGCATTTT	CSARDESRFGNQPQHF
TRBJ1-4	TRBD1	.	TRBV7-9	TGTGCCAGCAGCCTTGACAGGGGGACAACTAATGAAAAACTGTTTTTT	CASSLDRGTTNEKLFF
TRBJ1-5	.	.	TRBV6-1	TGTGCCAGCAGGCTCAGGGGAGATCAGCCCCAGCATTTT	CASRLRGDQPQHF
TRBJ1-2	.	many	TRBV3-1	TGTGCCAGCAGCCAAGATGTAGCAGGGACGGGCGGCTACACCTTC	CASSQDVAGTGGYTF
TRBJ1-2	.	many	TRBV28	TGTGCCAGCAGTTTGTTCAGGGGCGGTGGCTACACCTTC	CASSLFRGGGYTF
TRBJ2-1	TRBD2	.	TRBV2	TGTGCCAGCAGTGCCGACGTCCCGGGACTAGTCGGGTTC	CASSADVPGLVGF
TRBJ1-1	.	many	TRBV28	TGTGCCAGCAGTTTGGAAGATGAAGCTTTCTTT	CASSLEDEAFF
TRBJ1-6	.	many	TRBV6-1	TGTGCCAGCAGGACGATCCGAACGAGCAATTCACCCCTCCACTTT	CASRTIRTSNSPLHF
TRBJ2-7	TRBD1	.	TRBV7-9	TGTGCCAGCAGACCTCCCAACAGGGGGACCTACGAGCAGTACTTC	CASRPPNRGTYEQYF
TRBJ1-1	.	many	TRBV6-2/TRBV6-3	TGTGCCAGCAGTGCCGGACAACTTGAAGCTTTCTTT	CASSAGQLEAFF
TRBJ2-7	TRBD1	.	TRBV20-1	TGCAGTGCTGACAGGGGGCCTAGCTCCTACGAGCAGTACTTC	CSADRGPSSYEQYF
TRBJ2-1	.	many	TRBV2	TGTGCCAGCAGGGGGGTCCTCCTGATTTTCTTC	CASRGVLLIFF
TRBJ1-5	TRBD1	once	TRBV19	TGTGCCAGTAGTAAAAAGACAGGGGGCCCCCAGCCCCAGCATTTT	CASSKKTGGPQPQHF
TRBJ1-2	TRBD1	many	TRBV30	TGTGCCTGGAGTGGGGGGACAGGGGATGGCTACACCTTC	CAWSGGTGDGYTF
TRBJ1-1	.	few	TRBV6-1	TGTGCCAGCACCCAGGCGGGGGGAATCACTGAAGCTTTCTTT	CASTQAGGITEAFF
TRBJ2-2	TRBD2	many	TRBV2	TGTGCCACCTGGACTAGCGGGGGCCGGGGCGGGGAGCTGTTTTTT	CATWTSGGRGGELFF
TRBJ2-1	TRBD1	.	TRBV2	TGTGCCAGCAGTTACAGGGGAGAGCAGTTCTTC	CASSYRGEQFF
TRBJ2-6	TRBD2	few	TRBV6-1	TGTGCCAGCAGAGCGGGGGGGTTTGGGGCCAACGTCCTGACTTTC	CASRAGGFGANVLTF
TRBJ1-4	.	.	TRBV9	TGTGCCAGCAGCGCATCGGGCCTTACGGATGAAAAACTGTTTTTT	CASSASGLTDEKLFF
TRBJ2-5	TRBD2	.	TRBV7-9	TGTGCCAGCAGCTTGAGGACTAGCGGGGTTGAGACCCAGTACTTC	CASSLRTSGVETQYF
TRBJ1-1	TRBD1	.	TRBV10-3	TGTGCCATCCAACAGGGGCTAAACACTGAAGCTTTCTTT	CAIQQGLNTEAFF
TRBJ2-3	TRBD2	many	TRBV20-1	TGCAGTGCTCGAAGCGGGGGGGCCCCAGATACGCAGTATTTT	CSARSGGAPDTQYF
TRBJ1-1	.	many	TRBV2	TGTGCCAGCACCCACCTGAACACTGAAGCTTTCTTT	CASTHLNTEAFF
TRBJ1-6	.	.	TRBV30	TGTGCCTGGAGTCCGGGACACCTTAATTCACCCCTCCACTTT	CAWSPGHLNSPLHF
TRBJ2-3	.	many	TRBV6-2/TRBV6-3	TGTGCCAGCAGTTACGGAAGAGGAGTCACAGATACGCAGTATTTT	CASSYGRGVTDTQYF
TRBJ2-7	.	many	TRBV7-9	TGTGCCAGCAGCTTAGCGCTCGAACAGCCTTACGAGCAGTACTTC	CASSLALEQPYEQYF
TRBJ1-1	TRBD1	many	TRBV2	TGTGCCAGCATTTTGACAGGGGTTACTGAAGCTTTCTTT	CASILTGVTEAFF
TRBJ1-1	.	many	TRBV12-5	TGTGCTAGTGGTTCCCGAGTCGTCAGGGTGAGGAACACTGAAGCTTTCTTT	CASGSRVVRVRNTEAFF
TRBJ2-3	.	.	TRBV20-1	TGCAGTGCTAGAGATTGGACGAGGACAGATACGCAGTATTTT	CSARDWTRTDTQYF
TRBJ1-1	.	.	TRBV19	TGTGCCAGTAGTTGGTGGGCTGAAGCTTTCTTT	CASSWWAEAFF
TRBJ2-7	TRBD1	many	TRBV2	TGTGCCAGCAAAGGGACAGGGGGCAACGAGCAGTACTTC	CASKGTGGNEQYF
TRBJ2-7	TRBD1	.	TRBV20-1	TGCAGTGCTAGAGCCCGAGGGACAGGGTCGGACGAGCAGTACTTC	CSARARGTGSDEQYF
TRBJ1-2	.	many	TRBV6-2/TRBV6-3	TGTGCCAGCAGTTACTCAGCAGATGGCTACACCTTC	CASSYSADGYTF
TRBJ1-1	.	.	TRBV2	TGTGCCAGCGCGCCAGGGGTGAACACTGAAGCTTTCTTT	CASAPGVNTEAFF
TRBJ1-2	TRBD1	many	TRBV12-3/TRBV12-4	TGTGCCAGCTCCATACAGGGGCTCGTCAACTATGGCTACACCTTC	CASSIQGLVNYGYTF
TRBJ1-5	.	many	TRBV11-2	TGTGCCAGCAGCTACACCAGGGAACAGCCCCAGCATTTT	CASSYTREQPQHF
TRBJ2-5	TRBD1	many	TRBV28	TGTGCCAGCAGTGTGGACAGGGAATCGAAAGAGACCCAGTACTTC	CASSVDRESKETQYF
TRBJ2-7	.	few	TRBV20-1	TGCAGTGCTGCGGAGGAGGGTTACGAGCAGTACTTC	CSAAEEGYEQYF
TRBJ2-5	.	few	TRBV4-1	TGCGCCAGCAGCCGAGGCCCTTTGGAGACCCAGTACTTC	CASSRGPLETQYF